These T cell receptor beta chains were read from a single sample in a study of cytomegalovirus exposure and HLA in healthy donors. Data came from immunoSEQ multiplex PCR; TCRdb stores just in-frame clones and leaves some out. The table has approximately 90,000 clones, about two thirds seen once. The material sequenced was PBMCs. The receptors were sampled from a woman aged 45 to 65 in good health and CMV-seropositive. CDR3s include the opening cysteine and the closing phenylalanine or tryptophan. D genes are given only for firm matches. The size field is filled for only some rows; it gives once, few, many or a size class.

TRBJ1-1 - TRBV5-6 - CASSFAGRMNTEAFF TGTGCCAGCAGCTTCGCGGGACGGATGAACACTGAAGCTTTCTTT
TRBJ1-5 - TRBV7-2 - CASSLDTGYPFQPQHF TGTGCCAGCAGCTTAGACACGGGGTACCCCTTTCAGCCCCAGCATTTT
TRBJ2-1 - TRBV5-1 - CASSLRVGAEQFF TGCGCCAGCAGCTTGAGGGTGGGAGCTGAGCAGTTCTTC
TRBJ2-4 - TRBV5-1 - CASSFEGRLENIQYF TGCGCCAGCAGCTTCGAGGGTCGGCTCGAAAACATTCAGTACTTC
TRBJ2-7 - TRBV19 - CASSIVGGAEAYEQYF TGTGCCAGTAGTATAGTAGGGGGGGCCGAAGCCTACGAGCAGTACTTC
TRBJ2-5 - TRBV4-1 - CASSQGGPGQSTYF TGCGCCAGCAGCCAAGGAGGGCCGGGACAATCCACGTACTTC
TRBJ2-7 TRBD2 TRBV27 - CASSPGLAVSYEQYF TGTGCCAGCAGTCCCGGACTAGCGGTTTCCTACGAGCAGTACTTC
TRBJ1-3 - TRBV30 - CAWTGSEWNTIYF TGTGCCTGGACGGGGTCTGAATGGAACACCATATATTTT
TRBJ2-5 TRBD1 TRBV2 once CASSGTARETQYF TGTGCCAGCAGCGGGACAGCCAGGGAGACCCAGTACTTC
TRBJ1-1 TRBD1 TRBV18 - CASLTTGMITEAFF TGTGCCAGCTTAACGACAGGGATGATTACTGAAGCTTTCTTT
TRBJ1-1 TRBD1 TRBV2 - CASSRDSLTEAFF TGTGCCAGCAGTCGGGACAGCCTCACTGAAGCTTTCTTT
TRBJ2-2 - TRBV6-6 - CASKPSEYTGELFF TGTGCCAGCAAGCCTAGCGAATACACCGGGGAGCTGTTTTTT
TRBJ2-1 TRBD1 TRBV27 - CASSADRGQGAQFF TGTGCCAGCAGTGCCGACAGGGGGCAGGGCGCGCAGTTCTTC
TRBJ1-5 - TRBV28 - CASSSNRIYNQPQHF TGTGCCAGCAGTTCGAACAGAATTTACAATCAGCCCCAGCATTTT
TRBJ2-1 TRBD2 TRBV5-5 - CASSLLAGVPYNEQFF TGTGCCAGCAGCTTGCTAGCGGGGGTACCATACAATGAGCAGTTCTTC
TRBJ2-3 TRBD2 TRBV5-4 - CASSPGTTSTDTQYF TGTGCCAGCAGCCCCGGGACTACCTCCACAGATACGCAGTATTTT
TRBJ1-2 - TRBV2 once CASSLEAGERLYGYTF TGTGCCAGCAGTCTCGAGGCGGGGGAGAGACTCTATGGCTACACCTTC
TRBJ1-5 - TRBV28 - CASSSPWGGPDDQPQHF TGTGCCAGCAGTTCCCCGTGGGGGGGCCCTGATGATCAGCCCCAGCATTTT
TRBJ2-1 TRBD2 TRBV11-2 - CASSSRGRGIAGSFNEQFF TGTGCCAGCAGCTCCCGAGGGCGCGGAATAGCGGGATCCTTCAATGAGCAGTTCTTC
TRBJ2-3 - TRBV11-2 - CASSLIQARSTDTQYF TGTGCCAGCAGCTTAATCCAGGCAAGAAGCACAGATACGCAGTATTTT
TRBJ2-5 TRBD1 TRBV5-1 - CASSLGTGGKETQYF TGCGCCAGCAGCTTGGGGACAGGGGGCAAAGAGACCCAGTACTTC
TRBJ2-3 - TRBV11-3 - CASSLTGAGTDTQYF TGTGCCAGCAGCTTAACGGGAGCGGGCACAGATACGCAGTATTTT
TRBJ2-3 - TRBV5-1 - CASSLAGLRTDTQYF TGCGCCAGCAGCTTGGCAGGGCTTCGCACAGATACGCAGTATTTT
TRBJ2-2 - TRBV7-3 - CASSLFNSDTGELFF TGTGCCAGCAGCTTATTCAACAGTGACACCGGGGAGCTGTTTTTT
TRBJ2-5 - TRBV10-1 few CASSESSPKETQYF TGCGCCAGCAGTGAGTCGAGCCCGAAAGAGACCCAGTACTTC
TRBJ2-7 - TRBV5-1 - CASSSDNSRQYF TGCGCCAGCAGCTCGGACAATTCACGGCAGTACTTC
TRBJ2-2 - TRBV7-6 - CASSVTDMHAELFF TGTGCCAGCAGCGTGACGGACATGCACGCGGAGCTGTTTTTT
TRBJ1-3 - TRBV11-3 - CASSLIRSSGNTIYF TGTGCCAGCAGCCTGATTAGGAGTTCTGGAAACACCATATATTTT
TRBJ1-1 TRBD1 TRBV4-2 - CASSQDLGTAMNTEAFF TGTGCCAGCAGCCAAGATCTGGGGACAGCCATGAACACTGAAGCTTTCTTT
TRBJ2-7 - TRBV18 - CASSPDASVAYEQYF TGTGCCAGCTCACCAGACGCTAGCGTGGCATACGAGCAGTACTTC
TRBJ1-1 - TRBV4-3 - CASSLAGDSKAFF TGCGCCAGCAGTTTGGCCGGGGATTCGAAAGCTTTCTTT
TRBJ2-1 - TRBV6-6 - CASSYGEKYNEQFF TGTGCCAGCAGTTACGGGGAGAAGTACAATGAGCAGTTCTTC
TRBJ2-5 TRBD2 TRBV7-9 - CASSQQRGQETQYF TGTGCCAGCAGCCAACAGCGGGGGCAAGAGACCCAGTACTTC
TRBJ1-3 - TRBV5-4 - CASSVVGRDSGNTIYF TGTGCCAGCAGCGTGGTAGGGCGGGACTCTGGAAACACCATATATTTT
TRBJ1-1 TRBD1 TRBV6-1 once CASSAYPTGGRGTEAFF TGTGCCAGCAGTGCCTACCCAACAGGGGGCAGAGGCACTGAAGCTTTCTTT
TRBJ2-3 TRBD1 TRBV27 few CARHRGRKKDTQYF TGTGCCAGACACAGGGGAAGGAAGAAGGATACGCAGTATTTT
TRBJ1-2 TRBD1 TRBV28 - CALGQGGYGYTF TGTGCCCTCGGACAGGGCGGCTATGGCTACACCTTC
TRBJ1-3 - TRBV6-1 few CASSEAGTHRQGNTIYF TGTGCCAGCAGTGAAGCGGGGACTCACAGACAAGGAAACACCATATATTTT
TRBJ1-5 TRBD1 TRBV30 - CAWSVPPGGVQPQHF TGTGCCTGGAGTGTACCCCCAGGGGGCGTGCAGCCCCAGCATTTT
TRBJ1-2 - TRBV10-3 - CAGAQGNYGYTF TGTGCCGGAGCTCAGGGAAACTATGGCTACACCTTC
TRBJ1-3 TRBD1 TRBV6-5 - CASRNIGTGLGTIYF TGTGCCAGCAGGAACATCGGGACAGGTCTTGGGACCATATATTTT
TRBJ1-5 - TRBV19 - CATRPLGDQPQHF TGTGCCACCCGGCCCCTAGGGGATCAGCCCCAGCATTTT
TRBJ1-1 - TRBV5-8 - CASGLPERKAFF TGTGCCAGTGGACTACCCGAACGTAAAGCTTTCTTT
TRBJ2-5 - TRBV29-1 few CSVDVETQYF TGCAGCGTTGACGTTGAGACCCAGTACTTC
TRBJ2-1 - TRBV28 once CASSSRRQEQFF TGTGCCAGCAGTTCACGGAGGCAAGAGCAGTTCTTC
TRBJ2-3 TRBD1 TRBV29-1 - CSVEFSRGQTSSTDTQYF TGCAGCGTTGAGTTTAGTCGGGGACAGACCTCTAGCACAGATACGCAGTATTTT
TRBJ2-7 TRBD1 TRBV25-1 few CASSDYQQGPGEQYF TGTGCCAGCAGTGATTATCAACAGGGGCCGGGCGAGCAGTACTTC
TRBJ2-3 - TRBV10-1 - CASSESTRTPDTQYF TGCGCCAGCAGTGAGTCAACTAGAACTCCAGATACGCAGTATTTT
TRBJ2-5 - TRBV9 once CASSVDGRQETQYF TGTGCCAGCAGCGTAGACGGCAGGCAAGAGACCCAGTACTTC
TRBJ1-5 TRBD1 TRBV7-2 few CASSPRTGVGQPQHF TGTGCCAGCAGCCCCCGGACAGGGGTTGGTCAGCCCCAGCATTTT
TRBJ2-3 - TRBV7-8 - CASSLYKGGARGTDTQYF TGTGCCAGCAGCTTGTATAAGGGCGGTGCCAGGGGCACAGATACGCAGTATTTT
TRBJ1-2 - TRBV4-3 - CASSPLGRGYGYTF TGCGCCAGCAGCCCCCTTGGTCGAGGCTATGGCTACACCTTC
TRBJ1-6 TRBD1 TRBV6-1 few CASSRDRGNSPLHF TGTGCCAGCAGCCGGGACAGGGGTAATTCACCCCTCCACTTT
TRBJ1-1 TRBD1 TRBV6-6 few CASSYEGGLAFF TGTGCCAGCAGTTACGAAGGGGGCTTAGCTTTCTTT
TRBJ2-7 - TRBV7-9 few CASSLVQGGAYEQYF TGTGCCAGCAGCTTAGTACAGGGGGGGGCCTACGAGCAGTACTTC
TRBJ2-7 - TRBV10-3 once CAISEGDKSNYEQYF TGTGCCATCAGTGAAGGTGACAAATCAAACTACGAGCAGTACTTC
TRBJ1-1 TRBD1 TRBV28 once CASSRLGTGWEAFF TGTGCCAGCAGCCGACTGGGGACAGGGTGGGAAGCTTTCTTT